The 26 T cell receptor beta chains presented below share a single source sample, sequenced in a study of OX40 agonist ivuxolimab in advanced cancers. Libraries were prepared by immunoSEQ multiplex PCR; TCRdb keeps only in-frame clonotypes and omits some of them. The sample lists under 95,000 clones; 93% were seen once. Sequencing used CD4+ or CD8+ T cells sorted from blood, obtained in a trial of the OX40 agonist ivuxolimab. These receptors were taken from an adult with an advanced solid tumor such as melanoma, head and neck, liver or kidney cancer.

The sample holds one count of this clone. The chain combines TRBV7-8 with TRBJ2-3; D is undetermined. Trimming removed 2 bases at V and 2 bases at J, with 8 bases between. This CDR3 region has 14 residues. From germline, CDR1 is SGHVS and CDR2 FQNEAQ. As DNA, the CDR3 is TGTGCCAGCAGCTTACAAGGGTTCACAGATACGCAGTATTTT. Protein: CASSLQGFTDTQYF.

The genes are TRBV2 and TRBJ2-7; TRBD2 is a possible D gene (6 bases). Between the trimmed V and J ends, which lost 5 bases and 4 bases, there was a span of 12 bases. CDR1 is SNHLY and CDR2 is FYNNEI in the germline V gene. The CDR3 loop spans 13 amino acids. The CDR3 here is CASSSGDGYEQYF. The CDR3 nucleotides read TGTGCCAGCAGTTCGGGAGATGGTTACGAGCAGTACTTC.

V and J are TRBV27 and TRBJ2-7; D is uncertain. The CDR3 is 13 residues long. Germline-derived CDR1 and CDR2 are MNHEY and SMNVEV (reference sequence). V was clipped by 2 bases and J by 1 base, with 6 bases between them. The CDR3 coding sequence is TGTGCCAGCAGTTTAAGGTTTTCCTACGAGCAGTACTTC. It is translated as CASSLRFSYEQYF.

The chain carries TRBV19 and TRBJ1-1; D gene uncertain. Deletions cut 2 bases from V and 1 base from J, with 11 bases between. Germline CDR1 is LNHDA and CDR2 is SQIVND (reference sequence). There are 15 residues in the CDR3. The CDR3 region has the DNA TGTGCCAGTAGTATATATTCCAGGCAGAACACTGAAGCTTTCTTT. Amino acids: CASSIYSRQNTEAFF.

The rearrangement links TRBV10-1 to TRBJ2-1, with 10 nucleotides matching TRBD1. Germline lookup yields CDR1 WNHNN and CDR2 SYGVQD (reference sequence). The CDR3 length is 14 residues. The V and J ends lost 5 bases and 7 bases, in that order; junction bases with no gene match: 5. CDR3 coding DNA: TGCGCCAGCAGTCCCGGGACAGGGGCAAATGAGCAGTTCTTC. Amino acids: CASSPGTGANEQFF.

CDR3 residues: CASSWVAGGSYNEQFF. The CDR3 region has the DNA TGTGCCAGCAGTTGGGTAGCGGGAGGTTCCTACAATGAGCAGTTCTTC. The rearrangement joins TRBV27 to TRBJ2-1; 10 bases agree with TRBD2. Looked up from germline, CDR1 is MNHEY and CDR2 is SMNVEV (reference sequence). J lost 1 base, V lost 4 bases, and 4 bases had no gene match. The CDR3 is 16 amino acids.

This chain connects TRBV19 to TRBJ1-1; 7 nucleotides align to TRBD1. Germline lookup yields CDR1 LNHDA and CDR2 SQIVND (reference sequence). V was clipped by 1 base and J by 11 bases; unmatched bases: 4. The CDR3 runs to 12 residues. The CDR3: CASSIGGGNAFF. DNA of the CDR3: TGTGCCAGTAGTATAGGAGGGGGCAATGCTTTCTTT.

The rearrangement uses TRBV14 and TRBJ1-1; D ambiguous. The CDR3 extends over 13 amino acids. From germline, CDR1 is SGHDN and CDR2 FVKESK. With 4 bases removed from V and 5 bases from J, the gap between germline ends came to 11 bases. CDR3 DNA sequence: TGTGCCAGCAGCCGGCTAGGGAGAACTGAAGCTTTCTTT. The encoded protein is CASSRLGRTEAFF.

This chain connects TRBV27 to TRBJ1-2; TRBD1 is a possible D gene (6 bases). CDR3 size: 12 residues. Between the trimmed V and J ends, which lost 6 bases and 4 bases, there was a span of 9 bases. CDR1 is MNHEY, CDR2 SMNVEV, per germline (reference sequence). The CDR3 DNA follows: TGTGCCAGCAGGTCGGACAGCTATGGCTACACCTTC. Encoded protein: CASRSDSYGYTF.

This chain connects TRBV27 to TRBJ1-1; D not certain. The CDR3 extends over 13 amino acids. V lost 2 bases and J lost 5, with 9 bases in between. The germline V gene has CDR1 MNHEY and CDR2 SMNVEV (reference sequence). The CDR3: CASSLGSRTEAFF. CDR3 DNA: TGTGCCAGCAGTTTAGGCAGTCGGACTGAAGCTTTCTTT.

This clone was seen more than once but under ten times. This sequence joins TRBV11-2 and TRBJ2-7; maybe TRBD2 (5 bases). V shed 3 bases and J shed 4 bases, with 10 bases lying between them. The germline gives CDR1 SGHAT, CDR2 FQNNGV. The CDR3 runs 13 residues. The CDR3 reads CASSLTTTYEQYF. Written as DNA, the CDR3 is TGTGCCAGCAGCTTGACGACTACTTACGAGCAGTACTTC.

The chain uses TRBV20-1 and TRBJ2-1, with D possibly matching TRBD1 (5 bases). The V and J ends lost 4 bases and 8 bases respectively, with 9 bases between them. The CDR3 spans 11 residues. Per the germline V gene, CDR1 is DFQATT and CDR2 is SNEGSKA (reference sequence). CDR3 loop: CSATGFDEQFF. In nucleotides, the CDR3 is TGCAGTGCTACAGGGTTCGATGAGCAGTTCTTC.

J is TRBJ2-3 and V is TRBV7-2; either TRBD1 or TRBD2 may supply D (6 bases each). The CDR3 totals 15 residues. CDR1 is SGHTA, CDR2 FQGNSA, per germline. Trimming took 7 bases from V and 2 from J, leaving 16 bases between them. CDR3 DNA: TGTGCCAGCACCCCTGGCCGGGGGCTCACAGATACGCAGTATTTT. As protein: CASTPGRGLTDTQYF.

The V call is TRBV28, the J call TRBJ2-5; no clear D gene. Germline values: CDR1 MDHEN, CDR2 SYDVKM. Trimming took off 3 bases at V and 6 bases at J, with 14 bases between the two ends. This CDR3 comprises 14 residues. The CDR3 region is CASSFGLAEQTQYF. The CDR3 DNA follows: TGTGCCAGCAGTTTTGGGCTCGCTGAGCAGACCCAGTACTTC.

This chain links TRBV6-6 with TRBJ2-3, with D possibly matching TRBD1 (6 bases). V lost 4 bases to trimming and J lost 3 bases, with 14 bases between them. The CDR3 is made up of 15 amino acids. Germline loops: CDR1 MNHNY, CDR2 SVGAGI (reference sequence). The CDR3 reads CASSSPQGGTDTQYF. In DNA form, the CDR3 reads TGTGCCAGCAGTTCCCCACAGGGTGGGACAGATACGCAGTATTTT.

The chain carries TRBV5-5 and TRBJ2-7; D might be TRBD1 (5 bases). This CDR3 has 16 amino acids. The ends were cut back, 4 bases at V and 2 bases at J, with 19 bases in the middle. From germline, CDR1 is SGHKS and CDR2 YYEKEE (reference sequence). The DNA for the CDR3 is TGTGCCAGCAGCGCACCGACAGAGACCCCGACCTACGAGCAGTACTTC. Protein sequence: CASSAPTETPTYEQYF. Complete variable domain (other parts from reference TRBV5-5 and TRBJ2-7): DAGVTQSPTHLIKTRGQQVTLRCSPISGHKSVSWYQQVLGQGPQFIFQYYEKEERGRGNFPDRFSARQFPNYSSELNVNALLLGDSALYLCASSAPTETPTYEQYFGPGTRLTVT.

The chain couples TRBV13 to TRBJ2-7; 8 bases agree with TRBD2. Germline trimming cut 4 bases from V and 3 bases from J; bases unmatched to any gene: 11. Germline CDR1 PRHDT, CDR2 FYEKMQ (reference sequence). This CDR3 region has 16 residues. The CDR3 DNA is TGTGCCAGCAGCTCACCCCGCCGGGGGGGATTCTACGAGCAGTACTTC. Its translation is CASSSPRRGGFYEQYF.

This chain links TRBV19 with TRBJ1-2; 9 nucleotides line up with TRBD1. The CDR3 is made up of 13 amino acids. The ends lost 3 bases at V and 7 bases at J; junction bases unmatched: 3. Germline-derived CDR1 and CDR2 are LNHDA and SQIVND (reference sequence). Here the CDR3 DNA reads TGTGCCAGTAGTATGGGGACAGGGTTTGGCTACACCTTC. Its protein product is CASSMGTGFGYTF. Together with reference TRBV19 and TRBJ1-2, the CDR3 gives the full variable domain: DGGITQSPKYLFRKEGQNVTLSCEQNLNHDAMYWYRQDPGQGLRLIYYSQIVNDFQKGDIAEGYSVSREKKESFPLTVTSAQKNPTAFYLCASSMGTGFGYTFGSGTRLTVV.

CDR3 sequence: CARLGPAGELFF. The CDR3 nucleotides are TGCGCCAGATTGGGCCCGGCCGGGGAGCTGTTTTTT. The rearrangement uses TRBV10-1 and TRBJ2-2; unclear D gene. Per germline, CDR1 WNHNN and CDR2 SYGVQD (reference sequence). Trimming pared 9 bases from V and 6 bases from J, leaving 11 bases between. This CDR3 spans 12 amino acids.

J is TRBJ2-3 and V is TRBV7-8; unclear D gene. Between the trimmed V and J ends, which lost 1 base and 1 base, there was a span of 6 bases. This CDR3 spans 14 amino acids. CDR1 SGHVS and CDR2 FQNEAQ come from the germline V gene. CDR3: CASSLGAGTDTQYF. Written as DNA, the CDR3 is TGTGCCAGCAGCTTAGGGGCGGGCACAGATACGCAGTATTTT.

CDR3 sequence reads: CASSLRSGELFF. DNA of the CDR3: TGTGCCAGCAGTTTGAGGTCGGGGGAGCTGTTTTTT. The rearrangement links TRBV27 to TRBJ2-2; the D is unclear. There are 12 residues in the CDR3. The germline gives CDR1 MNHEY, CDR2 SMNVEV (reference sequence). The V gene lost 3 bases and the J gene lost 8 bases, with 7 bases spanning the gap.

The chain recombines TRBV6-5 with TRBJ2-1; D is undetermined. Germline CDR1 reads MNHEY; CDR2 reads SVGAGI. The CDR3 sequence is 12 residues long. V lost 6 bases and J lost 6, with 9 bases in between. For the CDR3, the DNA is TGTGCCAGCAGCCCTACCTCCAATGAGCAGTTCTTC. It encodes CASSPTSNEQFF.

This sequence joins TRBV19 and TRBJ2-1, with 12 bases identical to TRBD2. The CDR3 totals 14 residues. V shed 10 bases, J shed 7 bases, and the junction held 8 bases outside the gene matches. In germline, CDR1 is LNHDA, CDR2 SQIVND (reference sequence). The DNA for the CDR3 is TGTGCCACGGAACTAGCGGGGGGAAGGAATGAGCAGTTCTTC. Translation: CATELAGGRNEQFF.

CDR3 amino acids: CATSGRVGVINGYTF. The CDR3 DNA reads TGTGCCACCAGCGGCAGGGTGGGAGTGATAAATGGCTACACCTTC. This rearrangement joins TRBV15 to TRBJ1-2; D may be TRBD1 (5 bases). Germline V gives CDR1 LNHNV, CDR2 YYDKDF (reference sequence). The CDR3 spans 15 residues. Trimming pared 5 bases from V and 6 bases from J, leaving 19 bases between.

The chain carries TRBV2 and TRBJ2-1; D is unclear. The CDR3 contains 13 residues. CDR1 is SNHLY and CDR2 is FYNNEI in the germline V gene. V was cut by 0 bases and J by 4 bases, with 4 bases left in between. This CDR3 reads CASSEATYNEQFF. The CDR3 DNA is TGTGCCAGCAGTGAAGCGACTTACAATGAGCAGTTCTTC. The complete variable domain, with remaining parts taken from reference TRBV2 and TRBJ2-1, reads EPEVTQTPSHQVTQMGQEVILRCVPISNHLYFYWYRQILGQKVEFLVSFYNNEISEKSEIFDDQFSVERPDGSNFTLKIRSTKLEDSAMYFCASSEATYNEQFFGPGTRLTVL.

The chain combines TRBV27 with TRBJ1-1; 8 nucleotides agree with TRBD1. The CDR3 totals 13 residues. The germline V gene has CDR1 MNHEY and CDR2 SMNVEV (reference sequence). The trim removed 4 bases at V and 6 bases at J, leaving 4 bases unmatched. In DNA, the CDR3 is TGTGCCAGCAGTTCCTCAGGGGGCGCTGAAGCTTTCTTT. It is translated as CASSSSGGAEAFF.